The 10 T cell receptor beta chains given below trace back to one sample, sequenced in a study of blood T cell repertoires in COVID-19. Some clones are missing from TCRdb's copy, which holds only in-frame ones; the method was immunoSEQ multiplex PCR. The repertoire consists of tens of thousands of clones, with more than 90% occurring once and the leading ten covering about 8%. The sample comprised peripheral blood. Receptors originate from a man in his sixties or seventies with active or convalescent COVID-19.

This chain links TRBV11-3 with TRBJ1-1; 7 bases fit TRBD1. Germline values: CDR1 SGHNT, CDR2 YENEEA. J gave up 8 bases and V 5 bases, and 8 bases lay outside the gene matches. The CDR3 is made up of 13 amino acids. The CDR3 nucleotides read TGTGCCAGCAGCCCTGGACAGGAACGGGAAGCTTTCTTT. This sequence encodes CASSPGQEREAFF. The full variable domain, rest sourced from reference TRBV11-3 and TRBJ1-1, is EAGVVQSPRYKIIEKKQPVAFWCNPISGHNTLYWYLQNLGQGPELLIRYENEEAVDDSQLPKDRFSAERLKGVDSTLKIQPAELGDSAVYLCASSPGQEREAFFGQGTRLTVV.

This CDR3 reads CASSQSGSYNEQFF. CDR3 DNA sequence: TGTGCCAGCAGCCAAAGCGGAAGCTACAATGAGCAGTTCTTC. The rearrangement uses TRBV11-2 and TRBJ2-1, with D tentatively TRBD2 (5 bases). Trimming took off 5 bases at V and 3 bases at J, with 11 bases between the two ends. Germline loops: CDR1 SGHAT, CDR2 FQNNGV. This CDR3 has 14 amino acids.

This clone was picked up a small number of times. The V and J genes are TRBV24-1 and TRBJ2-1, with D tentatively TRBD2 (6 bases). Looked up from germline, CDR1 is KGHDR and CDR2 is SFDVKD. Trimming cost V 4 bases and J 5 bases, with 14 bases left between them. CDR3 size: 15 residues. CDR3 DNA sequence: TGTGCCACCAGTGACCGGGGACTGGCTAACAATGAGCAGTTCTTC. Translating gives CATSDRGLANNEQFF.

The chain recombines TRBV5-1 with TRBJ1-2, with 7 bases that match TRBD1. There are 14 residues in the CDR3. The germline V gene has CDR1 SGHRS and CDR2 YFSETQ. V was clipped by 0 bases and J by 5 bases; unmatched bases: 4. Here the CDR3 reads CASSLAGQVYGYTF. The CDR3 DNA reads TGCGCCAGCAGCTTGGCCGGACAGGTATATGGCTACACCTTC.

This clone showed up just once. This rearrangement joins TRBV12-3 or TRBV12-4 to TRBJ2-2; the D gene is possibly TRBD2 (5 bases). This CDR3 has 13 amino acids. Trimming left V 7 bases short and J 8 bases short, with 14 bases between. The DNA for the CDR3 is TGTGCCAGCACCGACTATGGCGAAGGGGAGCTGTTTTTT. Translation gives CASTDYGEGELFF.

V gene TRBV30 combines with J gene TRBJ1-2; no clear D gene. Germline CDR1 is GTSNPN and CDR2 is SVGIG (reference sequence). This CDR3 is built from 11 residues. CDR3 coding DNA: TGTGCAATAAATACGGGTCGTGGCTACACCTTC. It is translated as CAINTGRGYTF.

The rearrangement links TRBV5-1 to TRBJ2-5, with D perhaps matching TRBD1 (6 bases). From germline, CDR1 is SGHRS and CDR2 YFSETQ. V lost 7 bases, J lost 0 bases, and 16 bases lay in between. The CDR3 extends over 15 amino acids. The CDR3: CASHKQGWYQETQYF. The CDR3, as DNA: TGCGCCAGCCACAAACAGGGCTGGTACCAAGAGACCCAGTACTTC.

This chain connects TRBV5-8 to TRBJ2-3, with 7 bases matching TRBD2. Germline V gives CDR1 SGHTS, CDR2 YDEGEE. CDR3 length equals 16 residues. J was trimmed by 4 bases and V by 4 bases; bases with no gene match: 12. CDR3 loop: CASSPLHGRWADTQYF. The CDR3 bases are TGTGCCAGCAGCCCCCTGCACGGGAGGTGGGCAGATACGCAGTATTTT.

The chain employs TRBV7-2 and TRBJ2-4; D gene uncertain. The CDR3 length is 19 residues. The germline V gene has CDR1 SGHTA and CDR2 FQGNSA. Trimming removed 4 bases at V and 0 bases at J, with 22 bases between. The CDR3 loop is CASSSPSSGAALAKNIQYF. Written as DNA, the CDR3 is TGTGCCAGCAGCTCACCGAGCTCCGGCGCGGCCCTAGCCAAAAACATTCAGTACTTC.

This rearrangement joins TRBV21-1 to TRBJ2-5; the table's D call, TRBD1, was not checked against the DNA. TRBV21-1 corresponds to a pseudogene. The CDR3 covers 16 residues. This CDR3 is CASSPLYRGRGETQYF. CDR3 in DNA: TGTGCCAGCAGCCCCCTCTACAGGGGGCGGGGAGAGACCCAGTACTTC.